This T cell receptor (beta chain) was sequenced in a study of shared clonotypes between healthy human individuals. The method was immunoSEQ multiplex PCR; TCRdb's version includes in-frame clones alone and lacks a portion of them. The repertoire includes some 2,100,000 clones, around 95% of them detected once, and approximately 0.13% sits in the top ten. The germline V gene has CDR1 SEHNR and CDR2 FQNEAQ (reference sequence). The CDR3 has 16 residues. V was pared by 1 base and J by 0 bases, with 13 bases between. This chain joins TRBV7-9 and TRBJ2-7; D could derive from TRBD1 or TRBD2 (5 bases each). The receptor comes from a man in his late teens or twenties in good health. Sequencing used naive CD4+ T cells sorted from blood. The subset: CD45RA+ positively selected. In nucleotides, the CDR3 is TGTGCCAGCAGCTTAGAGAGGGGAAAAACCTCCTACGAGCAGTACTTC. It yields the protein CASSLERGKTSYEQYF. Based on the CDR3 plus reference TRBV7-9 and TRBJ2-7, the full variable domain is DTGVSQNPRHKITKRGQNVTFRCDPISEHNRLYWYRQTLGQGPEFLTYFQNEAQLEKSRLLSDRFSAERPKGSFSTLEIQRTEQGDSAMYLCASSLERGKTSYEQYFGPGTRLTVT.